This TCR beta chain was found in a study of quantifying T cell responses using KT2 cells. Whole-study context: cDNA was made from DNase-treated RNA using alpha and beta constant primers. The T4 ligation step was estimated to exceed 8.5% efficiency under optimum conditions.

KT2, a clone with a known TCR, was spiked into unfractionated PBMC. V was pared by 2 bases and J by 9 bases, with 17 bases between. This CDR3 comprises 15 residues. Per the germline V gene, CDR1 is SNHLY and CDR2 is FYNNEI. Study-wide points: At about one KT2 cell per 100,000 PBMC, KT2 sequences were still detected.

This clonotype has more than one count but fewer than ten. Its specificity is unknown. The cDNA 3' end received a ligated oligonucleotide with a UMI. The first PCR ran roughly 4 cycles with an equimolar RC1.1 and RC1.2 beta primer mix. Starting with the second PCR, alpha and beta TCR chains went through separate processing. TCRdb analysed the UMI-ligation and nested PCR reads with MiXCR anew, one entry per CDR3 protein. The sample lists tens of thousands of distinct CDR3 sequences; roughly 11% were seen once. The TCR originated in a human donor. The material sequenced was PBMCs spiked with cells of the T cell clone KT2. The chain joins TRBV2 to TRBJ2-1; D possibly corresponds to TRBD2 (7 bases). Here the CDR3 DNA reads TGTGCCAGCAGTGAATGGGGGAGGGGGTTGGGTGAGCAGTTCTTC. Translating gives CASSEWGRGLGEQFF.